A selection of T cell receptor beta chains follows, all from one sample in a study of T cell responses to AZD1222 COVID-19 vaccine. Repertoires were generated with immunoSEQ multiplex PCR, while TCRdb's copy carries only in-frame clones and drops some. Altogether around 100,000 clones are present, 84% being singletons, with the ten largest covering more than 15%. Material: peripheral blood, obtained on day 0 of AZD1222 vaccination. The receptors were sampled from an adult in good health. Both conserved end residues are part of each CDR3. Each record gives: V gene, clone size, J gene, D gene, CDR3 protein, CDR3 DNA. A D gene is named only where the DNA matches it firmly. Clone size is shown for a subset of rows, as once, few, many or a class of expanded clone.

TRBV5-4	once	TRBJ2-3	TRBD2	CASSLAGSTDTQYF	TGTGCCAGCAGCCTAGCGGGGAGCACAGATACGCAGTATTTT
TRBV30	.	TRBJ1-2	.	CAWDRTEHSYTF	TGTGCCTGGGACAGGACGGAACACAGCTACACCTTC
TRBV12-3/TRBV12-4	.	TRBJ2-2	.	CASTRTNTGELFF	TGTGCCAGCACTAGAACGAACACCGGGGAGCTGTTTTTT
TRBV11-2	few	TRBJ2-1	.	CASGWRNEQFF	TGTGCCAGCGGCTGGAGGAATGAGCAGTTCTTC
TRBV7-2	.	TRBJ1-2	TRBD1	CASSLGAGGFHYGYTF	TGTGCCAGCAGCTTAGGCGCAGGGGGCTTTCACTATGGCTACACCTTC
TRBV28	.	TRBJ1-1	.	CASSFGPQRPAAFF	TGTGCCAGCAGTTTCGGACCCCAAAGACCTGCAGCTTTCTTT
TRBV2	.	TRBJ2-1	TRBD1	CASRGTASSTYNEQFF	TGTGCCAGCAGGGGGACAGCCTCAAGCACCTACAATGAGCAGTTCTTC
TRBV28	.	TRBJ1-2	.	CASTIARNYGYTF	TGTGCCAGCACTATTGCCCGGAACTATGGCTACACCTTC
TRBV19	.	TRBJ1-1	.	CASSTSWRGEAFF	TGTGCCAGTAGTACGTCATGGAGGGGTGAAGCTTTCTTT
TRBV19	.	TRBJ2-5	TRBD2	CASSIASGGSQETQYF	TGTGCCAGTAGTATAGCTAGCGGGGGGTCCCAAGAGACCCAGTACTTC